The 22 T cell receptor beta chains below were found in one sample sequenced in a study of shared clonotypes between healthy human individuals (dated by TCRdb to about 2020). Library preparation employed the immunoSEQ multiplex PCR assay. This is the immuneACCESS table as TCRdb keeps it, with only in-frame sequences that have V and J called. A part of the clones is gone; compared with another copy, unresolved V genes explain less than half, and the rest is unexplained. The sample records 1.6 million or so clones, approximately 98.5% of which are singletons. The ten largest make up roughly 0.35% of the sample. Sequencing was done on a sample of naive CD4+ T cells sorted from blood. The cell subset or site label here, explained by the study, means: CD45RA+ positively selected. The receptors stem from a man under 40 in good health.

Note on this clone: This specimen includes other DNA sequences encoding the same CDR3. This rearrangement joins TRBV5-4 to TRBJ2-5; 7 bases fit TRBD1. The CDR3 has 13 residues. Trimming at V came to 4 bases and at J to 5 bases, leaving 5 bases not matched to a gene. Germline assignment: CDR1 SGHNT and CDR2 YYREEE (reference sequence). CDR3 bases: TGTGCCAGCAGCCGCGACAGGGTCGAGACCCAGTACTTC. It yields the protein CASSRDRVETQYF.

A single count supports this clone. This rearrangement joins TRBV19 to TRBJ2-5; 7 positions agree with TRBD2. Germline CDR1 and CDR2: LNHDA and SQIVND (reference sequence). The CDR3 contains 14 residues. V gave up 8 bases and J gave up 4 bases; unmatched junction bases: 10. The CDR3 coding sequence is TGTGCCAGTTCTACTAGCGCATCAGGAGAGACCCAGTACTTC. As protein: CASSTSASGETQYF.

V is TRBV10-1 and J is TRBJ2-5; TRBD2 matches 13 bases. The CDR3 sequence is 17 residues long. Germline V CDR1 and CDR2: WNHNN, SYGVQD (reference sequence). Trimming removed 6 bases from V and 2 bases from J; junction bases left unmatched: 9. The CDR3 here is CASRRTSGRSEQETQYF. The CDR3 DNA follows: TGCGCCAGCAGGCGGACTAGCGGGAGATCGGAGCAAGAGACCCAGTACTTC.

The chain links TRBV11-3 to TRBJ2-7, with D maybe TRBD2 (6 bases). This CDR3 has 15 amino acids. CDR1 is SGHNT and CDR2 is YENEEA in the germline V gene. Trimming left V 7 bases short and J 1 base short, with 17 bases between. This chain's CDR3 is CASTAEGHGSYEQYF. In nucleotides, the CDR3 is TGTGCCAGCACCGCGGAGGGCCATGGATCCTACGAGCAGTACTTC.

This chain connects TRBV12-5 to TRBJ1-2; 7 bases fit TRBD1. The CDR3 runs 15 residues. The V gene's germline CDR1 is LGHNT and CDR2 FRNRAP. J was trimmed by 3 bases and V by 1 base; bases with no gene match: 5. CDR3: CASGLGHRGDYGYTF. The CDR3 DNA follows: TGTGCTAGTGGTTTGGGACACAGGGGTGACTATGGCTACACCTTC.

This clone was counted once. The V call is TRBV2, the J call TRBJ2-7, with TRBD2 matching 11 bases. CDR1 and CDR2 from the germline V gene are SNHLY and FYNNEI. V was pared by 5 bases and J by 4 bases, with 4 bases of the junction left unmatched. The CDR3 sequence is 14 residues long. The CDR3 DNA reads TGTGCCAGCAGTAGGACTAGCGGGTGGTACGAGCAGTACTTC. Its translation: CASSRTSGWYEQYF.

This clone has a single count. This CDR3 reads CASSLGVQMNTEAFF. CDR3 nucleotides: TGTGCCAGCAGCTTGGGGGTCCAAATGAACACTGAAGCTTTCTTT. The J gene is TRBJ1-1, the V gene TRBV5-4; D is unresolved. Germline assignment: CDR1 SGHNT and CDR2 YYREEE (reference sequence). The CDR3 sequence is 15 residues long. Trimming pared 0 bases from V and 0 bases from J, leaving 9 bases between.

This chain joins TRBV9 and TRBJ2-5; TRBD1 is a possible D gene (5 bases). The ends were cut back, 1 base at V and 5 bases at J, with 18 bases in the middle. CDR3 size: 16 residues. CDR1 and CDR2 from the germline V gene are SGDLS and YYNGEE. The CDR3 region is CASSVSPSGKGETQYF. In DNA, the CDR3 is TGTGCCAGCAGCGTATCCCCCTCAGGGAAAGGGGAGACCCAGTACTTC.

The CDR3: CASSYSLSNQPQHF. CDR3 nucleotide sequence: TGTGCCAGCAGTTACTCGCTAAGTAATCAGCCCCAGCATTTT. The chain links TRBV6-6 to TRBJ1-5; D unclear. CDR1 MNHNY and CDR2 SVGAGI come from the germline V gene (reference sequence). V was cut by 0 bases and J by 4 bases, with 7 bases left in between. This CDR3 has 14 residues.

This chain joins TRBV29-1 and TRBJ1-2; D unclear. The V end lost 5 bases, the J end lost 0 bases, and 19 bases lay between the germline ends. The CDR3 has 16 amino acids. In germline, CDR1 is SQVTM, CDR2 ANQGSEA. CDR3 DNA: TGCAGCGTTATCGGGAGTAGCCGGTATACTAACTATGGCTACACCTTC. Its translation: CSVIGSSRYTNYGYTF.

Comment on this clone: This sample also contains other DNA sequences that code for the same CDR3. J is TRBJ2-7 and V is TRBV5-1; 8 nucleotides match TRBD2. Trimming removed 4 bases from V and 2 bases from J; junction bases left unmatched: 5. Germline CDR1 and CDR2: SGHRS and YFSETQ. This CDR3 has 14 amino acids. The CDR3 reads CASSRTSGTYEQYF. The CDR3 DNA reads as TGCGCCAGCAGCCGTACTAGCGGCACCTACGAGCAGTACTTC. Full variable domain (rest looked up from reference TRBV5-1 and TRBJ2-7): KAGVTQTPRYLIKTRGQQVTLSCSPISGHRSVSWYQQTPGQGLQFLFEYFSETQRNKGNFPGRFSGRQFSNSRSEMNVSTLELGDSALYLCASSRTSGTYEQYFGPGTRLTVT.

The DNA for the CDR3 is TGTGCCAGCTCATCCCGGGACGGCTTCACTGAAGCTTTCTTT. As protein: CASSSRDGFTEAFF. V and J are TRBV18 and TRBJ1-1; tentative D call: TRBD1 (5 bases). Germline CDR1 KGHSH, CDR2 LQKENI. V was clipped by 5 bases and J by 4 bases, with 14 bases between them. The CDR3 contains 14 residues. Full variable domain (outside the CDR3, taken from reference TRBV18 and TRBJ1-1): NAGVMQNPRHLVRRRGQEARLRCSPMKGHSHVYWYRQLPEEGLKFMVYLQKENIIDESGMPKERFSAEFPKEGPSILRIQQVVRGDSAAYFCASSSRDGFTEAFFGQGTRLTVV.

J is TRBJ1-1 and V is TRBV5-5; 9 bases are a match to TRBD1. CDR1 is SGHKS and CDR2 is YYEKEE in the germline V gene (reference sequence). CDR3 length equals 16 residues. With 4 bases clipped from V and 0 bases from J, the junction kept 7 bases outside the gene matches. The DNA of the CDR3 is TGTGCCAGCAGCACGAGATGGACAGGGGTGAACACTGAAGCTTTCTTT. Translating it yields CASSTRWTGVNTEAFF.

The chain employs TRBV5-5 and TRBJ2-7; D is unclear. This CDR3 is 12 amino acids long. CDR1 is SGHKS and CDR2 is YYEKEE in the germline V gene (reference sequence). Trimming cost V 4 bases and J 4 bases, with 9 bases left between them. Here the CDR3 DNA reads TGTGCCAGCAGCCGAGACTTTTACGAGCAGTACTTC. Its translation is CASSRDFYEQYF.

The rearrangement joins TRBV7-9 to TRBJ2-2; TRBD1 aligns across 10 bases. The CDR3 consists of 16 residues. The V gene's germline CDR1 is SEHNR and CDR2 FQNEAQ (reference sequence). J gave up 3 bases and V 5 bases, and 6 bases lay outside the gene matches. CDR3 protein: CASSLFGTGDTGELFF. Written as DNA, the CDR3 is TGTGCCAGCAGCCTATTTGGGACAGGGGACACCGGGGAGCTGTTTTTT.

CDR3 sequence: CASSVLPARASGLAYEQFF. The CDR3 region has the DNA TGTGCCAGCAGCGTCCTCCCCGCCCGGGCTAGCGGTCTCGCGTATGAGCAGTTCTTC. The J gene is TRBJ2-1, the V gene TRBV9; 7 bases are shared with TRBD2. This CDR3 has 19 residues. V dropped 2 bases and J dropped 8; count of bases not matched to a gene: 22. CDR1 is SGDLS and CDR2 is YYNGEE in the germline V gene.

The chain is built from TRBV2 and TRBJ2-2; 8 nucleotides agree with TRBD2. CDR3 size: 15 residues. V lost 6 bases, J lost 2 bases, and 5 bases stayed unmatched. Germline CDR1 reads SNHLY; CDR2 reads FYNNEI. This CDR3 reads CASSRLARNTGELFF. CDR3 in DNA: TGTGCCAGCAGCAGACTAGCGAGAAACACCGGGGAGCTGTTTTTT.

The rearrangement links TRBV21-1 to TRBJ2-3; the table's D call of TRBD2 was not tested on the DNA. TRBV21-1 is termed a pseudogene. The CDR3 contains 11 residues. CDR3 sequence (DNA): TGTGCCAGCAGCATAGTCGATACGCAGTATTTT. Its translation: CASSIVDTQYF.

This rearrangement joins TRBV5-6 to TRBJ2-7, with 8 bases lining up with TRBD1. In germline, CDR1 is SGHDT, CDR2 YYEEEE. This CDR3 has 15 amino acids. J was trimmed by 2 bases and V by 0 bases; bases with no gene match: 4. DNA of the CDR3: TGTGCCAGCAGCTTGGCAGGGGGCAGCACCTACGAGCAGTACTTC. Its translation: CASSLAGGSTYEQYF. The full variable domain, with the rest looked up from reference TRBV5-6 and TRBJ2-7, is DAGVTQSPTHLIKTRGQQVTLRCSPKSGHDTVSWYQQALGQGPQFIFQYYEEEERQRGNFPDRFSGHQFPNYSSELNVNALLLGDSALYLCASSLAGGSTYEQYFGPGTRLTVT.

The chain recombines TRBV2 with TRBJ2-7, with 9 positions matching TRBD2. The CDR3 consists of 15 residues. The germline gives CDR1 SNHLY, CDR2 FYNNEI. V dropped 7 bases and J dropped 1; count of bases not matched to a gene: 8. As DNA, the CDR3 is TGTGCCAGCAATACAGTCCTAGCGGGATCCTACGAGCAGTACTTC. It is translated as CASNTVLAGSYEQYF.

The CDR3 protein is CAIGPTPGLAGLLSYNEQFF. Here the CDR3 DNA reads TGTGCCATCGGGCCGACCCCGGGACTAGCGGGTTTACTCTCCTACAATGAGCAGTTCTTC. This sequence joins TRBV10-3 and TRBJ2-1, with TRBD2 identical over 12 bases. CDR1 is ENHRY, CDR2 SYGVKD, per germline. The V segment lost 8 bases and the J segment 0 bases; nucleotides outside the gene matches: 17. This CDR3 region has 20 residues.

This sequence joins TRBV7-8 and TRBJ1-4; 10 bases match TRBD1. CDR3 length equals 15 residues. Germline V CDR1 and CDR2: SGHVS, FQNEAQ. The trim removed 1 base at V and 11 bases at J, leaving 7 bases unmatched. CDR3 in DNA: TGTGCCAGCAGCTTAGGTCGGGACAGGGGTGCCAAACTGTTTTTT. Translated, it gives CASSLGRDRGAKLFF. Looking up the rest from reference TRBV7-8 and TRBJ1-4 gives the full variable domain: GAGVSQSPRYKVAKRGQDVALRCDPISGHVSLFWYQQALGQGPEFLTYFQNEAQLDKSGLPSDRFFAERPEGSVSTLKIQRTQQEDSAVYLCASSLGRDRGAKLFFGSGTQLSVL.